A single sample gave rise to the 15 T cell receptor beta chains below, sequenced in a study of CD8+ T cells in alopecia areata. Treatment in this sample: oral pan-JAK inhibitor, 5-10 mg twice daily. RNA extraction and reverse transcription yielded cDNA as sequencing template. TCRdb keeps only in-frame clones here, not all; method: immunoSEQ multiplex PCR. The sample shows about 94,000 clones, about two thirds of them seen only once. The material was CD8+ T cells sorted from blood, obtained between weeks 44 and 45, from a patient treated with tofacitinib. The source is a human donor with alopecia areata.

CDR3 in amino acids: CASRGWGDTQYF. The CDR3 DNA follows: TGTGCCAGCAGGGGATGGGGTGATACGCAGTATTTT. The rearrangement links TRBV2 to TRBJ2-3; no definite D call. CDR1 and CDR2 (germline): SNHLY, FYNNEI. The CDR3 is made up of 12 amino acids. Trimming cost V 6 bases and J 6 bases, with 10 bases left between them.

The chain carries TRBV5-6 and TRBJ2-3; 8 bases agree with TRBD2. The germline V gene has CDR1 SGHDT and CDR2 YYEEEE. The CDR3 extends over 18 amino acids. V lost 1 base and J lost 2; bases outside the gene matches: 12. CDR3 sequence (DNA): TGTGCCAGCAGCTTGTGGCCACGGGGGGGCCCTTCCACAGATACGCAGTATTTT. This codes for CASSLWPRGGPSTDTQYF.

The table lists this clone with a count of one. This rearrangement joins TRBV27 to TRBJ2-2; 7 nucleotides match TRBD2. The germline gives CDR1 MNHEY, CDR2 SMNVEV (reference sequence). J gave up 7 bases and V 2 bases, and 7 bases lay outside the gene matches. The CDR3 has 15 residues. CDR3 nucleotide sequence: TGTGCCAGCAGTTTAGCGGGGGAGCGGGACGGGGAGCTGTTTTTT. Its translation is CASSLAGERDGELFF.

This clone was seen only a few times. The chain recombines TRBV29-1 with TRBJ1-2; D may be TRBD1 (5 bases). CDR1 and CDR2 from the germline V gene are SQVTM and ANQGSEA. Trimming took off 4 bases at V and 1 base at J, with 13 bases between the two ends. The CDR3 extends over 14 amino acids. The CDR3 DNA reads TGCAGCGTTGTACCCCCAGACAGTAACTATGGCTACACCTTC. Its translation is CSVVPPDSNYGYTF.

The chain is built from TRBV12-5 and TRBJ1-1; no firm D call. V was shortened by 7 bases and J by 6 bases, with 6 bases between the two germline ends. The CDR3 consists of 10 residues. Germline V lookup: CDR1 LGHNT, CDR2 FRNRAP. CDR3 sequence (DNA): TGTGCTAGTGCCTCGTCTGAAGCTTTCTTT. This translates into CASASSEAFF.

The genes are TRBV2 and TRBJ2-7; 10 nucleotides line up with TRBD1. This CDR3 has 14 amino acids. V gave up 9 bases and J gave up 0 bases; unmatched junction bases: 5. CDR1 is SNHLY and CDR2 is FYNNEI in the germline V gene. The CDR3 sequence is CASRGQGFSYEQYF. The CDR3 DNA reads TGTGCCAGTAGGGGACAGGGGTTCTCCTACGAGCAGTACTTC.

V and J are TRBV4-3 and TRBJ1-1, with D hard to call. The CDR3 spans 13 residues. CDR1 LGHNA and CDR2 YSLEER come from the germline V gene. Trimming removed 1 base from V and 3 bases from J, with 6 bases in between. CDR3 nucleotides: TGCGCCAGCAGCCAAGGACGGGACACTGAAGCTTTCTTT. It codes for CASSQGRDTEAFF.

The chain uses TRBV4-1 and TRBJ1-2; TRBD1 agrees at 7 bases. The CDR3 has 13 residues. The V segment lost 0 bases and the J segment 6 bases; nucleotides outside the gene matches: 1. Germline CDR1 reads MGHRA; CDR2 reads YSYEKL. CDR3 nucleotide sequence: TGCGCCAGCAGCCAAGAGCAGGGGGATGGCTACACCTTC. It is translated as CASSQEQGDGYTF.

J is TRBJ2-2 and V is TRBV6-6; D remains unclear. The CDR3 extends over 12 amino acids. The V gene's germline CDR1 is MNHNY and CDR2 SVGAGI (reference sequence). V lost 8 bases and J 1 base, leaving 5 bases between the germline ends. The CDR3 loop reads CASDKNTGELFF. In DNA form, the CDR3 reads TGTGCCAGCGACAAGAACACCGGGGAGCTGTTTTTT.

V gene TRBV6-5 combines with J gene TRBJ2-7, with D maybe TRBD1 (6 bases). V lost 6 bases and J lost 3, with 6 bases in between. This CDR3 has 11 residues. Looked up from germline, CDR1 is MNHEY and CDR2 is SVGAGI. The CDR3 sequence is CASRQGYEQYF. CDR3 DNA: TGTGCCAGCAGACAGGGCTACGAGCAGTACTTC.

The genes are TRBV14 and TRBJ2-5, with D perhaps being TRBD1 or TRBD2 (6 bases each). V lost 11 bases, J lost 5 bases, and 24 bases lay in between. The CDR3 length is 15 residues. CDR1 and CDR2 (germline): SGHDN, FVKESK. The chain's CDR3 is CASRMGRGGVETQYF. CDR3 in DNA: TGTGCCTCCCGAATGGGCAGGGGAGGTGTGGAGACCCAGTACTTC.

The V gene is TRBV30, the J gene TRBJ1-1; D call uncertain. The V gene lost 3 bases and the J gene lost 5 bases, with 13 bases spanning the gap. This CDR3 is 13 amino acids long. Germline CDR1 reads GTSNPN; CDR2 reads SVGIG (reference sequence). CDR3 residues: CAWRAGGRTEAFF. As DNA, the CDR3 is TGTGCCTGGAGAGCAGGTGGGAGGACTGAAGCTTTCTTT.

The V gene is TRBV5-1, the J gene TRBJ2-7; 8 nucleotides match TRBD1. Germline loops: CDR1 SGHRS, CDR2 YFSETQ. The CDR3 has 14 residues. The ends lost 4 bases at V and 0 bases at J; junction bases unmatched: 3. Here the CDR3 DNA reads TGCGCCAGCAGCCCCGGGACAGGCTCCTACGAGCAGTACTTC. Amino acids: CASSPGTGSYEQYF.

The rearrangement joins TRBV27 to TRBJ1-1; D is undetermined. CDR3 length equals 15 residues. V lost 6 bases to trimming and J lost 0 bases, with 14 bases between them. Per germline, CDR1 MNHEY and CDR2 SMNVEV (reference sequence). CDR3 in DNA: TGTGCCAGCAGCACCTCGTCAGGAATGAACACTGAAGCTTTCTTT. This encodes CASSTSSGMNTEAFF.

Points on this clone: Other DNA sequences in this specimen translate into the identical CDR3. The rearrangement joins TRBV30 to TRBJ1-1, with a weak D call TRBD1 (5 bases). CDR1 GTSNPN and CDR2 SVGIG come from the germline V gene (reference sequence). This CDR3 comprises 13 residues. The germline V and J ends were trimmed by 0 bases and 2 bases, with 7 bases remaining between them. The DNA of the CDR3 is TGTGCCTGGAGTGTTGGGGGAAACACTGAAGCTTTCTTT. The encoded protein is CAWSVGGNTEAFF.